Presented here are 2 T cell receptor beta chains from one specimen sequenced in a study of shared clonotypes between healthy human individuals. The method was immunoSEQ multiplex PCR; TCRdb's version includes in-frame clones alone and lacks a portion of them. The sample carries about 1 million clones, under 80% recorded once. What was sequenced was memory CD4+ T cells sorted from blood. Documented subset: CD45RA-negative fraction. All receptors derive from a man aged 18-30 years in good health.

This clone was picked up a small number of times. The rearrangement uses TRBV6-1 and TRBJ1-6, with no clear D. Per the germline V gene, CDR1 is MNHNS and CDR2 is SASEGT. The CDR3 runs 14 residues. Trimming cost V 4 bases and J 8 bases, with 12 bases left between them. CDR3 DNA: TGTGCCAGCAGTGCGAATCTTCAATATTCACCCCTCCACTTT. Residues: CASSANLQYSPLHF.

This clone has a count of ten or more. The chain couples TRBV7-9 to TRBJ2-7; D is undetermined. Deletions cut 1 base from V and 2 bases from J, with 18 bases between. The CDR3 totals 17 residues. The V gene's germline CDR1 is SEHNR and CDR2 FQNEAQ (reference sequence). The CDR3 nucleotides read TGTGCCAGCAGCTTAGGCGCGTTTGGTTTAACAGCCTACGAGCAGTACTTC. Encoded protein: CASSLGAFGLTAYEQYF.